The clone carrying this T cell receptor (beta chain) was found a few times. This record comes from a study of OX40 agonist ivuxolimab in advanced cancers. Background on the study: Patients with prior anti-PD-1, anti-PD-L1 or anti-CTLA-4 therapy were eligible; about 41% had some.

Using immunoSEQ multiplex PCR, the repertoire was profiled, and TCRdb retains in-frame clones only, with some absent. This sample has some 84,000 clones, with approximately 92% found just once. The CDR3 is 15 amino acids. Looked up from germline, CDR1 is LNHDA and CDR2 is SQIVND (reference sequence). V lost 6 bases and J lost 10, with 19 bases in between. The clonotype was recovered from an adult with an advanced solid tumor such as melanoma, head and neck, liver or kidney cancer. The sample here was CD4+ or CD8+ T cells sorted from blood, taken in a trial of the OX40 agonist ivuxolimab. This chain joins TRBV19 and TRBJ1-6, with D tentatively TRBD1 (5 bases). The CDR3 spells CASSSNRGEGSPLHF. CDR3 DNA: TGTGCCAGTAGCTCGAACCGGGGGGAAGGGTCACCCCTCCACTTT.